This TCR beta chain came from a study of T-cell memory formation after mild COVID-19. Study-level points and caveats: Researchers report contracting CD4+ clones mostly in CM and EM, with CD8+ clones in EMRA. Clones that contracted from day 15 to 85 were balanced CD4/CD8, while later expanders leaned CD4+.

This clonotype was counted a few times. Its antigen remains unknown. Sample barcodes and UMIs were carried by the TCR alpha and TCR beta cDNA libraries that 5'RACE generated with constant-segment primers. One entry per CDR3 protein results from TCRdb running MiXCR on the 5' RACE reads. The sample lists 550,000 to 600,000 distinct CDR3 sequences; approximately 21% were seen once. Germline-derived CDR1 and CDR2 are MNHEY and SMNVEV (reference sequence). Losses at the gene ends were 3 bases for V and 2 bases for J; bases not matched to a gene: 5. This CDR3 has 15 amino acids. This TCR came from an adult woman who had mild COVID-19 (a few samples of this study predate the infection). Cell type and time point are not known. The sequencing input was PBMCs or a T cell subset sorted from them (not recorded which). The chain employs TRBV27 and TRBJ2-7, with TRBD1 matching over 9 bases. The CDR3 sequence is CASSFPRTGAYEQYF. CDR3 DNA: TGTGCCAGCAGTTTCCCGAGGACAGGGGCCTACGAGCAGTACTTC.